These 10 T cell receptor beta chains came from one sample sequenced in a study of PD-1 blockade in classical Hodgkin lymphoma. Each patient experienced a relapse that followed autologous stem cell transplantation, and brentuximab vedotin exposure varied. Data came from immunoSEQ multiplex PCR; TCRdb stores just in-frame clones and leaves some out. The sample includes around 5,000 clones, roughly 63% of them seen just once. The sample consisted of peripheral blood mononuclear cells (PBMCs), taken at baseline. The receptors shown here come from a human donor with classical Hodgkin lymphoma.

In nucleotides, the CDR3 is TGTGCCAGCAGTGAAGCGCTTAGTAATCAGCCCCAGCATTTT. This codes for CASSEALSNQPQHF. The chain combines TRBV2 with TRBJ1-5; D gene uncertain. V shed 0 bases and J shed 4 bases, with 7 bases lying between them. Germline CDR1 reads SNHLY; CDR2 reads FYNNEI. The CDR3 is 14 residues long.

This chain uses TRBV2 with TRBJ2-5; possibly TRBD2 for D (5 bases). The V and J ends lost 3 bases and 2 bases respectively, with 10 bases between them. This CDR3 contains 14 residues. Germline loops: CDR1 SNHLY, CDR2 FYNNEI. DNA of the CDR3: TGTGCCAGCAGTGATGCGGGCCAGCAAGAGACCCAGTACTTC. Its protein product is CASSDAGQQETQYF.

The chain recombines TRBV10-1 with TRBJ2-1; TRBD2 agrees at 16 bases. The CDR3 loop spans 22 amino acids. The V gene's germline CDR1 is WNHNN and CDR2 SYGVQD (reference sequence). Germline trimming cut 3 bases from V and 6 bases from J; bases unmatched to any gene: 20. The CDR3 is CASSDPRCSGTSGGAPSNEQFF. The CDR3 region has the DNA TGCGCCAGCAGTGACCCGAGATGCTCCGGGACTAGCGGGGGGGCCCCTAGCAATGAGCAGTTCTTC.

This chain links TRBV27 with TRBJ2-2; TRBD2 might be the D (5 bases). The CDR3 consists of 14 residues. The germline V and J ends were trimmed by 3 bases and 6 bases, with 11 bases remaining between them. The V gene's germline CDR1 is MNHEY and CDR2 SMNVEV (reference sequence). For the CDR3, the DNA is TGTGCCAGCAGTTTGGCGGGTTCGGCCGGGGAGCTGTTTTTT. Its translation is CASSLAGSAGELFF.

V usage is TRBV19 and J usage is TRBJ1-6; D ambiguous. With 3 bases removed from V and 6 bases from J, the gap between germline ends came to 12 bases. The CDR3 is 15 amino acids. Germline assignment: CDR1 LNHDA and CDR2 SQIVND (reference sequence). CDR3 in DNA: TGTGCCAGTAGTATCTCTCCCCTTTCTAATTCACCCCTCCACTTT. Translating gives CASSISPLSNSPLHF.

The chain links TRBV7-9 to TRBJ2-3; the D is unclear. CDR3 length: 15 amino acids. V was clipped by 4 bases and J by 2 bases, with 13 bases between them. Germline V gene sequence: CDR1 SEHNR, CDR2 FQNEAQ (reference sequence). The CDR3 DNA is TGTGCCAGCAGCTATGGAAGCGCCGACACAGATACGCAGTATTTT. Its protein is CASSYGSADTDTQYF.

V usage is TRBV29-1 and J usage is TRBJ1-5, with a weak D call TRBD1 (5 bases). The germline CDR1 and CDR2 sequences are SQVTM and ANQGSEA. The V gene lost 4 bases and the J gene lost 1 base, with 11 bases spanning the gap. The CDR3 consists of 14 residues. As DNA, the CDR3 is TGCAGCGTTGCCTTCGGGGGGAGCAATCAGCCCCAGCATTTT. Amino acids: CSVAFGGSNQPQHF.

V usage is TRBV7-2 and J usage is TRBJ2-7; 9 nucleotides agree with TRBD1. The CDR3 is made up of 13 amino acids. The V gene's germline CDR1 is SGHTA and CDR2 FQGNSA. J was trimmed by 4 bases and V by 8 bases; bases with no gene match: 6. CDR3 DNA: TGTGCCAGCCAAACAGGGGGCACTTACGAGCAGTACTTC. As protein: CASQTGGTYEQYF.

The chain employs TRBV7-9 and TRBJ1-3; D is ambiguous. Trimming removed 3 bases at V and 0 bases at J, with 6 bases between. Germline V gives CDR1 SEHNR, CDR2 FQNEAQ (reference sequence). This CDR3 is built from 14 residues. CDR3 coding DNA: TGTGCCAGCAGCTTGCCAGCCTCTGGAAACACCATATATTTT. Amino acids: CASSLPASGNTIYF.

DNA for the CDR3: TGTGCCTGGATAAAAGTGGGTGTGGGGGATACGCAGTATTTT. Protein sequence: CAWIKVGVGDTQYF. The V and J genes are TRBV30 and TRBJ2-3; D is ambiguous. V lost 4 bases to trimming and J lost 6 bases, with 17 bases between them. There are 14 residues in the CDR3. Per the germline V gene, CDR1 is GTSNPN and CDR2 is SVGIG (reference sequence). The full variable domain, in which reference TRBV30 and TRBJ2-3 provide the parts outside the CDR3, is SQTIHQWPATLVQPVGSPLSLECTVEGTSNPNLYWYRQAAGRGLQLLFYSVGIGQISSEVPQNLSASRPQDRQFILSSKKLLLSDSGFYLCAWIKVGVGDTQYFGPGTRLTVL.